This TCR beta chain was recorded in a study of blood T cell repertoires in COVID-19. The CDR3 runs to 18 residues. Germline-derived CDR1 and CDR2 are MNHNS and SASEGT. The J segment lost 2 bases and the V segment lost 2 bases, leaving 12 bases of the junction unmatched. Clones were read by immunoSEQ multiplex PCR, and TCRdb kept only the in-frame ones, dropping some. Here the sample spans 150,000 to 170,000 clones, under 85% being singletons. The chain is built from TRBV6-1 and TRBJ2-7, with TRBD2 identical over 10 bases. The specimen was peripheral blood. This TCR came from a man aged 55 to 70 with COVID-19, enrolled during active disease. CDR3 nucleotide sequence: TGTGCCAGCAGTGAACCGCCTGAAGGGACTAGCGCAACCTACGAGCAGTACTTC. Its translation is CASSEPPEGTSATYEQYF.